A selection of T cell receptor beta chains follows, all from one sample in a study of blood T cell repertoires in COVID-19. Using immunoSEQ multiplex PCR, the repertoire was profiled, and TCRdb retains in-frame clones only, with some absent. Here the sample spans fewer than 85,000 clones, approximately 79% being singletons. Sequencing input: peripheral blood. These TCRs come from a man in his fifties or sixties with active or convalescent COVID-19. Both conserved end residues are trimmed from each CDR3. Clone size is shown for a subset of rows, as once, few, many or a class of expanded clone.

clone_size j_call v_call cdr3_aa
NA TRBJ1-5 TRBV5-4 ASSLGTDLNQPQH
NA TRBJ2-7 TRBV3-1/TRBV3-2 ASSPRTGSYEQY
NA TRBJ2-1 TRBV23-1 ASSRSDWRSSYNEQF
NA TRBJ2-3 TRBV7-9 ASSLTQSTDTQY
once TRBJ1-2 TRBV10-3 AISGQGAMGYT
NA TRBJ1-1 TRBV2 ASTGNTEAF
NA TRBJ2-3 TRBV7-2 ASSLSLGRAQDTQY
NA TRBJ2-1 TRBV7-3 ASSLTGGGRNEQF
NA TRBJ2-7 TRBV20-1 SASGDRGEQY
NA TRBJ1-5 TRBV2 ASRTTEPQH
NA TRBJ1-6 TRBV27 ASSPIYGQARTKNSPLH
NA TRBJ1-3 TRBV3-1/TRBV3-2 ASSGQGGNTIY
few TRBJ2-2 TRBV11-3 ASSSRGTNTGELF
NA TRBJ1-2 TRBV30 ACDRSNYGYT
few TRBJ2-1 TRBV2 ASSGSSYNEQF
few TRBJ2-3 TRBV6-5 ASSWGLRADTQY
NA TRBJ1-5 TRBV6-5 ASRDRDRDNQPQH
NA TRBJ2-1 TRBV7-2 ASSLRVLATNEQF
NA TRBJ1-3 TRBV7-9 ASSLVQFGNTIY
NA TRBJ1-2 TRBV12-5 ASGLSGGDYYT
NA TRBJ1-2 TRBV5-1 ASSAEGRNGYT
NA TRBJ2-3 TRBV25-1 ASSPFGGTVTDTQY
NA TRBJ1-2 TRBV7-2 ASSQMQGYGYT
NA TRBJ1-1 TRBV19 ASSWQGAAEAF
NA TRBJ1-2 TRBV6-5 ASSYSGGGYT
NA TRBJ2-7 TRBV6-6 ASSPDNAIEQY
once TRBJ2-1 TRBV7-2 ASSSWTYFNEQF
NA TRBJ2-2 TRBV6-5 ASRTGVPGELF
NA TRBJ1-4 TRBV12-3/TRBV12-4 ATSTGNEKLF
NA TRBJ1-2 TRBV28 ASSLRAGNNYGYT
few TRBJ1-5 TRBV28 ASSFSLDQPQH
NA TRBJ2-3 TRBV28 ASSPSGQPGDTQY
NA TRBJ1-2 TRBV5-1 ASSPLEGNYGYT
NA TRBJ2-1 TRBV7-6 ASSLLGTSGGSGYFYNEQF
NA TRBJ1-4 TRBV5-1 ASSNRPDRSGEKLF
NA TRBJ1-1 TRBV7-9 ASSLETRGTEAF
NA TRBJ2-3 TRBV7-2 ASSLLVRGAGLDTDTQY
NA TRBJ2-7 TRBV6-2/TRBV6-3 ASSRTGYGVQY
NA TRBJ2-7 TRBV13 ASRGGLSYEQY
NA TRBJ2-2 TRBV24-1 ATRRDSTRELF
NA TRBJ2-5 TRBV5-1 ASSLGPLAGGPGETQY
few TRBJ2-3 TRBV20-1 SASRPSGGAARTDTQY
NA TRBJ2-3 TRBV2 ASSESADTQY
NA TRBJ2-3 TRBV28 ASSLRGGGTDTQY
NA TRBJ2-1 TRBV7-7 ASSMGQGTYNEQF
NA TRBJ2-5 TRBV6-5 ASSPGVYQETQY
NA TRBJ1-2 TRBV28 ASSFPGGRVDYGYT
NA TRBJ2-7 TRBV2 ASSETSGGPGSYEQY
few TRBJ2-3 TRBV5-1 ASSLERGGPPDTQY
NA TRBJ1-4 TRBV5-1 ASSIEGTGEEKLF
NA TRBJ2-1 TRBV7-2 ASSLGPGTGWEGNEQF
NA TRBJ1-4 TRBV28 ASSFPVSGRGNNEKLF
NA TRBJ2-7 TRBV6-1 ASSGQGPATWYEQY
few TRBJ1-1 TRBV6-2/TRBV6-3 ASSLYERNTEAF